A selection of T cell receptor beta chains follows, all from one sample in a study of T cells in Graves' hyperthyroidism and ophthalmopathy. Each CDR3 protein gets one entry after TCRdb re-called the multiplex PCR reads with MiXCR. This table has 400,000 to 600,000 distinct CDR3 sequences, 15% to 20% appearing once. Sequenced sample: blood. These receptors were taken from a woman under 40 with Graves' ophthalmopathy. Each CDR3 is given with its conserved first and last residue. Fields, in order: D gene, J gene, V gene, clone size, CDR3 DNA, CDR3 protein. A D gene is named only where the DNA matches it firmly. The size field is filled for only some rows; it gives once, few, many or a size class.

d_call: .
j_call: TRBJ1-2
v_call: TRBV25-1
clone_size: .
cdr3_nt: TGTGCCAGCAGTGGAGTATATGGCTACACCTTC
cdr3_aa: CASSGVYGYTF

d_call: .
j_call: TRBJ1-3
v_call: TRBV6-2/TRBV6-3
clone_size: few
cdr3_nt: TGTGCCAGCAGAACCTACTTGGAGGGAAGTGGAAACACCATATATTTT
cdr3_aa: CASRTYLEGSGNTIYF

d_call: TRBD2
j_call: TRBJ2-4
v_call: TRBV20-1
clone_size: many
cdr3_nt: TGCAGTGCTGAAGGACTAGCGGGAGTTCAGTACTTC
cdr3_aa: CSAEGLAGVQYF

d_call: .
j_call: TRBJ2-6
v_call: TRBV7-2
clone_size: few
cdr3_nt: TGTGCCAGCAGCTTAGCTTGGGGGGGGGCCAACGTCCTGACTTTC
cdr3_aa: CASSLAWGGANVLTF

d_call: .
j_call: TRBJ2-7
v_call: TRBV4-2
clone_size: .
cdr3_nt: TGTGCCAGCAGCCAGGGTCCTTCAAAGGGCGTACTCCACGAGCAGTACTTC
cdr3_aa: CASSQGPSKGVLHEQYF

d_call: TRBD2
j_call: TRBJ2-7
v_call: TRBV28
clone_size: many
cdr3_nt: TGTGCCAGCAGTGGGACCGGACTAGCGAACTACGAGCAGTACTTC
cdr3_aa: CASSGTGLANYEQYF

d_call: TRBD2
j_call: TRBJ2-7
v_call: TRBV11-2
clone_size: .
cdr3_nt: TGTGCCAGCAGCTCGAGAACCGGGACTATAGTCTACGAGCAGTACTTC
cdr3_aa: CASSSRTGTIVYEQYF

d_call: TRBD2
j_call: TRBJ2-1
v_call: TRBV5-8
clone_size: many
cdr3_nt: TGTGCCAGCAGCTCGCAGGGGACTAGCGGGTTCTCCTACAATGAGCAGTTCTTC
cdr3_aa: CASSSQGTSGFSYNEQFF

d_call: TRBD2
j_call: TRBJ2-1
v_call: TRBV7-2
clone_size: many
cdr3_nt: TGTGCCAGCAGCCCTCTAGCGGGGTTCTCCTACAATGAGCAGTTCTTC
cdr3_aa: CASSPLAGFSYNEQFF

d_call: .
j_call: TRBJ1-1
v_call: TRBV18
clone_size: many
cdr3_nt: TGTGCCAGCTCACCAGAGAGCAACACTGAAGCTTTCTTT
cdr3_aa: CASSPESNTEAFF

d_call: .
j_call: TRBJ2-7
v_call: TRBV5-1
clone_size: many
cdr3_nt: TGCGCCAGCAGCTTGGCCAGTGGTTTCGAGCAGTACTTC
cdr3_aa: CASSLASGFEQYF

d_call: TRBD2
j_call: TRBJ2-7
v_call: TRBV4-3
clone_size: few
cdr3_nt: TGCGCCAGCAGCCAAACGACTAGCGGGGCATACTCCTACGAGCAGTACTTC
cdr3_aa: CASSQTTSGAYSYEQYF

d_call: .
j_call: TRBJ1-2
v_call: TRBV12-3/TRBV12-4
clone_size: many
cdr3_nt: TGTGCCAGCAGCCTTGGGCAGATAGATGGCTACACCTTC
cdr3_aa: CASSLGQIDGYTF

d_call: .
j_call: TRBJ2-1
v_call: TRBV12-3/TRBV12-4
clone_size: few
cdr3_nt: TGTGCCAGCAGCCAGGGGAAGAGCTCCTACAATGAGCAGTTCTTC
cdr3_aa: CASSQGKSSYNEQFF

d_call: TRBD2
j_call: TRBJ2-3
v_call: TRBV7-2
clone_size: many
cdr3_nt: TGTGCCAGCAGCCCAACCGGGACTAGGGCAGATACGCAGTATTTT
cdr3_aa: CASSPTGTRADTQYF

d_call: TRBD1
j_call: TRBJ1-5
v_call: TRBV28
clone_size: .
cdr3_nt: TGTGCCAGCAGTCTGAGAGGGGGCGCGGGCAATCAGCCCCAGCATTTT
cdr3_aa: CASSLRGGAGNQPQHF

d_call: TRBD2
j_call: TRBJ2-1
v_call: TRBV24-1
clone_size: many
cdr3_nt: TGTGCCACCAGTGATACGAAACTAGCGCAATCCTACAATGAGCAGTTCTTC
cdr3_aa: CATSDTKLAQSYNEQFF

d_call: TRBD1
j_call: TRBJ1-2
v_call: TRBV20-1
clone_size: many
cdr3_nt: TGCAGTGCTAGCGACAGGGGCTATGGCTACACCTTC
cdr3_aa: CSASDRGYGYTF

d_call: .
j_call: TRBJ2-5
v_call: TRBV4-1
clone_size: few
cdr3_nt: TGCGCCAGCAGCCAAGATCCGGCCTATCAAGAGACCCAGTACTTC
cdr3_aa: CASSQDPAYQETQYF

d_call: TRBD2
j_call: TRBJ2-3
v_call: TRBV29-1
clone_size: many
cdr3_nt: TGCAGCGTTGAATCCCATACGACTAGCGGGACCCTCCCAGATACGCAGTATTTT
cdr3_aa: CSVESHTTSGTLPDTQYF

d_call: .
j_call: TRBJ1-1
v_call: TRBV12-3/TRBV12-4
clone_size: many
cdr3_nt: TGTGCCAGCAGGCCGGGGCTTGAAGCTTTCTTT
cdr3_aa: CASRPGLEAFF

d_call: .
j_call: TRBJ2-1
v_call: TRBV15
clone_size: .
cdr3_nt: TGTGCCACCAGCGGGGACTCTACGAACAATGAGCAGTTCTTC
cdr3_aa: CATSGDSTNNEQFF